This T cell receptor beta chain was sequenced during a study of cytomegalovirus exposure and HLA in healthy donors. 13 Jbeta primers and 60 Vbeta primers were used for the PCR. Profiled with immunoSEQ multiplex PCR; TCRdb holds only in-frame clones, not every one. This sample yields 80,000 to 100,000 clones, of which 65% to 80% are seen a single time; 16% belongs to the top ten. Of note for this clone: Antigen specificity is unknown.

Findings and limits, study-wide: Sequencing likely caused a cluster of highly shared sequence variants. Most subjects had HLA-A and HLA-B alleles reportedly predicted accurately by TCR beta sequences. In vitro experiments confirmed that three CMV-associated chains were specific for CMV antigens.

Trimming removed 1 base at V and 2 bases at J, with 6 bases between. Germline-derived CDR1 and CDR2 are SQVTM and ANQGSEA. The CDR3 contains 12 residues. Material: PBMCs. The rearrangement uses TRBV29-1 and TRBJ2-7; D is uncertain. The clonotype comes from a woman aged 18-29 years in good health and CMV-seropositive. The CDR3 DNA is TGCAGCGTTGAAGTGGGCCCCTACGAGCAGTACTTC. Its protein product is CSVEVGPYEQYF.